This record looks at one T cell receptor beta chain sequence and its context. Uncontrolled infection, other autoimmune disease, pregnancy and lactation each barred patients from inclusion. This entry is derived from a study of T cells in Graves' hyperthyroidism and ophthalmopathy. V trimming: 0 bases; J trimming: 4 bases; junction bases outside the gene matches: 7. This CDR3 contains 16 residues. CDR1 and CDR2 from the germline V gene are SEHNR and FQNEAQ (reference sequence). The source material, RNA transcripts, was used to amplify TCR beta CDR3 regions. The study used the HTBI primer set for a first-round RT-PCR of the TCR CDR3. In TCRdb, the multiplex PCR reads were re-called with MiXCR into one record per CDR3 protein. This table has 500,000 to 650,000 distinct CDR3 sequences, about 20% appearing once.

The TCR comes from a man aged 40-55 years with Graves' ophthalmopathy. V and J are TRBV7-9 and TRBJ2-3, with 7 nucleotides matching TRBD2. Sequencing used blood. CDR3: CASSLAGGPVSDTQYF. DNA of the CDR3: TGTGCCAGCAGCTTAGCGGGAGGGCCGGTTTCAGATACGCAGTATTTT.